The present entry profiles one T cell receptor (beta chain) with its context. The target antigen is unknown. The TCR library protocol was used to attach unique molecular identifiers. These identifiers were attached to individual cDNA molecules. TCRdb called the 5' RACE reads again in MiXCR, with one record for every CDR3 protein. The sample shows 70,000 to 90,000 distinct CDR3 sequences, 12% of them seen only once. The data were taken from a study of early T cells in non-severe SARS-CoV-2 infection. For the study at large: With bulk RNA from unsorted whole blood as input, sequencing yielded unpaired chains. Study-level points and caveats: Anti-spike CD8 responses were favored in VDJdb matching, and private and CD4 specificities were missed.

The clonotype comes from an adult who was a healthcare worker with PCR-confirmed SARS-CoV-2 infection or an uninfected control (not recorded which). Sequencing used whole blood.

CDR3 sequence reads: CASSYRGMTGATSAAFF. The CDR3 DNA sequence: TGTGCCAGCAGTTACCGGGGAATGACAGGGGCCACTTCGGCCGCTTTCTTT. The rearrangement uses TRBV6-5 and TRBJ1-1; 8 bases fit TRBD1. V gave up 2 bases and J gave up 11 bases; unmatched junction bases: 19. CDR3 length: 17 amino acids. Looked up from germline, CDR1 is MNHEY and CDR2 is SVGAGI.